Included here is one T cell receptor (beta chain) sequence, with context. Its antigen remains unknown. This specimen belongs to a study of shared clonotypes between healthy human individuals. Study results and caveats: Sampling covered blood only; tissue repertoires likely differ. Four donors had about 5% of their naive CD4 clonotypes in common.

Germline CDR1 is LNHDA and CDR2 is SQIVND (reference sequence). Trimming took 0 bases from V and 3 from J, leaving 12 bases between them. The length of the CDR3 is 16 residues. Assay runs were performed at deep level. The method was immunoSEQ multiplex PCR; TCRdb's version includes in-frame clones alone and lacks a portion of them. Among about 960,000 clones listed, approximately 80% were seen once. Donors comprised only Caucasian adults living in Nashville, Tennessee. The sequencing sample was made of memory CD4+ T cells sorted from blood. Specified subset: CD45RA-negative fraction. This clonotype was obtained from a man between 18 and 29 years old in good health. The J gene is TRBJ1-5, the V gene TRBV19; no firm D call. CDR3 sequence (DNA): TGTGCCAGTAGTATAGATCCGAGGTCCTTCAATCAGCCCCAGCATTTT. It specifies CASSIDPRSFNQPQHF.